The entry that follows covers one TCR beta chain sequence. The source of the sample is a study of blood T cell repertoires in COVID-19. Study overall: Sources were T cells, B-cell-depleted T cells, or PBMCs; the material itself was cDNA or gDNA.

Categorization into cohorts depended on clinical history that participants reported. During the 2 weeks before they entered the study, exposed participants had met someone with a PCR-confirmed or clinician-diagnosed COVID-19 case. CDR1 SGHRS and CDR2 YFSETQ come from the germline V gene. CDR3 length: 15 residues. Trimming shortened V by 4 bases and J by 3 bases, and 15 bases separated the two germline ends. The table came from immunoSEQ multiplex PCR; TCRdb's copy has only in-frame clones and leaves some out. The sample lists hundreds of thousands of clones, roughly four fifths occurring once. The chain has TRBV5-1 and TRBJ2-3; a weak D match, TRBD2 (6 bases). The receptor was derived from a man in his forties who had been exposed to COVID-19. Sequenced input: PBMCs or T cells enriched from blood (not recorded which). The CDR3 loop reads CASSPTGVGTDTQYF. CDR3 sequence (DNA): TGCGCCAGCAGCCCGACGGGGGTGGGGACAGATACGCAGTATTTT.